This T cell receptor beta chain derives from a study of early T cells in non-severe SARS-CoV-2 infection. Study context: Sequenced bulk RNA came from whole blood that was unsorted, and chains were unpaired.

General observations from the study: Database matching using VDJdb favored anti-spike CD8 responses, with private and CD4 specificities left missing.

This clonotype was counted at least ten times. Its antigen is currently unknown. As part of library construction, unique molecular identifiers were attached to individual cDNA molecules. TCRdb passed the 5' RACE reads through MiXCR, listing each CDR3 protein once. The sample carries roughly 35,000 distinct CDR3 sequences, 3.5% to 4% recorded once. J gave up 8 bases and V 2 bases, and 8 bases lay outside the gene matches. In germline, CDR1 is ENHRY, CDR2 SYGVKD. The CDR3 runs 14 residues. The chain uses TRBV10-3 and TRBJ1-1, with TRBD1 identical over 7 bases. Sample: whole blood. The TCR originated in an adult who was a healthcare worker with PCR-confirmed SARS-CoV-2 infection or an uninfected control (not recorded which). The CDR3 DNA reads as TGTGCCATCAGTGAGCGGACAGGAGATGAGGAAGCTTTCTTT. This translates into CAISERTGDEEAFF.